This TCR beta chain is from a study of blood T cell repertoires in COVID-19. Looking at the study overall: Researchers got acute and convalescent COVID-19 samples from the United States, Italy and Spain. PBMCs, B-cell-depleted T cells, or T cells were the source of the cDNA or gDNA that made up the material.

In the original workflow: By means of reference gene primer amplification, nucleated cell counts were estimated. Produced via immunoSEQ multiplex PCR; TCRdb's table is partial and in-frame only. The V and J calls and clone size come from that table; D and trimming were worked out from the DNA. Of 400,000 or so clones in the sample, approximately 86% are singletons; the top ten hold 2.5% to 3.5%. V was trimmed by 8 bases and J by 4 bases, leaving 10 bases between them. CDR1 is MDHEN, CDR2 SYDVKM, per germline. The CDR3 is made up of 12 amino acids. The sequenced material came from peripheral blood. This receptor was obtained from a human donor in a cohort sampled during active COVID-19. This rearrangement joins TRBV28 to TRBJ2-3; tentative D call: TRBD1 (6 bases). In DNA form, the CDR3 reads TGTGCCAGCCGGGCAGGGGCAGATACGCAGTATTTT. Encoded protein: CASRAGADTQYF. Combining the CDR3 with reference TRBV28 and TRBJ2-3 gives the whole variable domain DVKVTQSSRYLVKRTGEKVFLECVQDMDHENMFWYRQDPGLGLRLIYFSYDVKMKEKGDIPEGYSVSREKKERFSLILESASTNQTSMYLCASRAGADTQYFGPGTRLTVL.